Following are 32 T cell receptor beta chains from one sample sequenced in a study of shared clonotypes between healthy human individuals (dated by TCRdb to between 2020 and 2021). The receptor library was made with the immunoSEQ multiplex PCR assay. The clones in this table, taken by TCRdb from immuneACCESS, are in-frame only. Not every clone is retained; where verified, under half of the shortfall comes from an unresolved V gene, and the cause of the rest is unknown. Recorded for this sample are some 1,600,000 clones; approximately 98% of them occurred a single time. Of the sample, about 0.45% is held by the ten largest clones. Sequencing was performed on naive CD4+ T cells sorted from blood. The cell subset or site label, read with the paper, signifies: CD45RA+ positively selected. All receptors come from a man aged 30 to 45 in good health.

Concerning this clone itself: The identical CDR3 is also encoded by other nucleotide sequences in the sample. The genes are TRBV19 and TRBJ2-7; TRBD2 matches 8 bases. This CDR3 contains 13 residues. J lost 4 bases, V lost 4 bases, and 3 bases had no gene match. Per germline, CDR1 LNHDA and CDR2 SQIVND (reference sequence). The CDR3 coding sequence is TGTGCCAGTAGTAGGGCGGGAGGATACGAGCAGTACTTC. Protein sequence: CASSRAGGYEQYF. Full variable domain (rest looked up from reference TRBV19 and TRBJ2-7): DGGITQSPKYLFRKEGQNVTLSCEQNLNHDAMYWYRQDPGQGLRLIYYSQIVNDFQKGDIAEGYSVSREKKESFPLTVTSAQKNPTAFYLCASSRAGGYEQYFGPGTRLTVT.

This chain links TRBV10-3 with TRBJ2-5, with TRBD1 matching 8 bases. After removal of 4 bases from V and 1 base from J, the junction contained 5 bases not matched to a gene. The CDR3 runs 15 residues. CDR1 is ENHRY and CDR2 is SYGVKD in the germline V gene. DNA for the CDR3: TGTGCCATCAGTGGGACAGGGATAAGCCAAGAGACCCAGTACTTC. Translated: CAISGTGISQETQYF.

The rearrangement links TRBV19 to TRBJ1-1; D unclear. Germline loops: CDR1 LNHDA, CDR2 SQIVND (reference sequence). This CDR3 is built from 13 residues. Trimming took off 5 bases at V and 1 base at J, with 8 bases between the two ends. The CDR3 loop reads CASSGSWNTEAFF. In DNA form, the CDR3 reads TGTGCCAGTAGTGGCAGCTGGAACACTGAAGCTTTCTTT.

This clone was seen just once. The rearrangement joins TRBV27 to TRBJ2-1, with D unresolved. CDR1 and CDR2 from the germline V gene are MNHEY and SMNVEV (reference sequence). Trimming took 3 bases from V and 0 from J, leaving 9 bases between them. The CDR3 extends over 15 amino acids. This CDR3 reads CASSLALSSYNEQFF. CDR3 DNA sequence: TGTGCCAGCAGTTTGGCCCTGAGCTCCTACAATGAGCAGTTCTTC.

J is TRBJ2-2 and V is TRBV19, with D uncertain. CDR1 is LNHDA and CDR2 is SQIVND in the germline V gene (reference sequence). Trimming removed 4 bases from V and 3 bases from J, with 18 bases in between. The CDR3 is 17 amino acids. The CDR3 bases are TGTGCCAGTAGTAAGCGCCCCCCTCGTGGCTACACCGGGGAGCTGTTTTTT. Translation: CASSKRPPRGYTGELFF.

The V call is TRBV5-6, the J call TRBJ2-7, with D maybe TRBD1 (6 bases). The CDR3 consists of 15 residues. In germline, CDR1 is SGHDT, CDR2 YYEEEE. Trimming took off 0 bases at V and 6 bases at J, with 16 bases between the two ends. Written as DNA, the CDR3 is TGTGCCAGCAGCTTGGCCTATCAGGGGCACAGCGAGCAGTACTTC. Translating it yields CASSLAYQGHSEQYF.

The chain carries TRBV7-9 and TRBJ1-5; the D is unclear. CDR1 is SEHNR, CDR2 FQNEAQ, per germline (reference sequence). The CDR3 contains 13 residues. The V gene lost 1 base and the J gene lost 7 bases, with 8 bases spanning the gap. CDR3 in DNA: TGTGCCAGCAGCTTAGTCCGGGAACAGCCCCAGCATTTT. It translates to CASSLVREQPQHF.

This chain joins TRBV29-1 and TRBJ1-1, with TRBD1 matching over 8 bases. Germline CDR1 reads SQVTM; CDR2 reads ANQGSEA. CDR3 length: 13 residues. J lost 2 bases, V lost 7 bases, and 6 bases had no gene match. The CDR3 coding sequence is TGCAGCGGCTCGGACAGGGCTAACACTGAAGCTTTCTTT. Its translation: CSGSDRANTEAFF.

The chain is built from TRBV9 and TRBJ1-4; D is unclear. Germline-derived CDR1 and CDR2 are SGDLS and YYNGEE. V lost 3 bases to trimming and J lost 7 bases, with 13 bases between them. CDR3 length: 14 amino acids. Here the CDR3 reads CASSGPLAFEKLFF. In nucleotides, the CDR3 is TGTGCCAGCAGCGGGCCGTTGGCTTTTGAAAAACTGTTTTTT.

The chain has TRBV14 and TRBJ2-5; 10 bases fit TRBD1. With V trimmed by 0 bases and J by 5 bases, 15 bases remained unmatched. Germline V gene data show CDR1 as SGHDN and CDR2 as FVKESK. The CDR3 consists of 19 residues. CDR3 region: CASSQDLVATGGFLETQYF. Written as DNA, the CDR3 is TGTGCCAGCAGCCAAGATTTAGTGGCGACAGGGGGCTTTTTGGAGACCCAGTACTTC.

J is TRBJ2-1 and V is TRBV5-5; the D gene could be TRBD1 or TRBD2 (8 bases each). The V gene lost 2 bases and the J gene lost 4 bases, with 16 bases spanning the gap. Germline V gene data show CDR1 as SGHKS and CDR2 as YYEKEE (reference sequence). This CDR3 contains 16 residues. The CDR3 DNA reads as TGTGCCAGCAGCTTCAGGGGGCTAGCGGGTTACAATGAGCAGTTCTTC. It codes for CASSFRGLAGYNEQFF.

The chain carries TRBV7-9 and TRBJ2-1; D perhaps matches TRBD1 (5 bases). Germline V lookup: CDR1 SEHNR, CDR2 FQNEAQ (reference sequence). Trimming shortened V by 5 bases and J by 9 bases, and 23 bases separated the two germline ends. The CDR3 contains 16 residues. The CDR3 protein is CASSRPGHSPVREQFF. CDR3 DNA sequence: TGTGCCAGCAGCAGACCCGGACACTCCCCTGTTCGTGAGCAGTTCTTC.

Comments on this clone: At one of its ends the junction is not consistent with the germline gene, which may arise from a read error. The V and J genes are TRBV11-2 and TRBJ1-1; tentative D call: TRBD1 (5 bases). CDR3 length: 15 residues. Germline CDR1 SGHAT, CDR2 FQNNGV. The CDR3 protein is CASSLEGALNTEAFF. In nucleotides, the CDR3 is TGTGCCAGCAGCCTAGAAGGGGCTCTGAACACTGAAGCTTTCTTT.

The rearrangement uses TRBV18 and TRBJ2-7, with a weak D call TRBD2 (6 bases). This CDR3 spans 15 amino acids. Between the trimmed V and J ends, which lost 8 bases and 2 bases, there was a span of 19 bases. CDR1 KGHSH and CDR2 LQKENI come from the germline V gene. CDR3 bases: TGTGCCAGCGCCTTCCAAGCGGGTGGCCCCTACGAGCAGTACTTC. It yields the protein CASAFQAGGPYEQYF.

The chain has TRBV28 and TRBJ2-2, with TRBD2 as a possible D gene (5 bases). The CDR3 covers 13 residues. The V end lost 6 bases, the J end lost 7 bases, and 12 bases lay between the germline ends. CDR1 is MDHEN and CDR2 is SYDVKM in the germline V gene. Here the CDR3 reads CASSRGPVGELFF. CDR3 DNA sequence: TGTGCCAGCAGCCGAGGGCCCGTCGGGGAGCTGTTTTTT.

This sequence joins TRBV7-3 and TRBJ2-1; TRBD2 agrees at 7 bases. With V trimmed by 5 bases and J by 5 bases, 12 bases remained unmatched. Germline assignment: CDR1 SGHTA and CDR2 FQGTGA. The CDR3 runs to 16 residues. The CDR3 here is CASSPLGRVGDNEQFF. The DNA for the CDR3 is TGTGCCAGCAGCCCGCTTGGGAGGGTTGGGGACAATGAGCAGTTCTTC.

This chain uses TRBV9 with TRBJ2-3; 16 bases are shared with TRBD2. The CDR3 length is 18 residues. The J segment lost 6 bases and the V segment lost 4 bases, leaving 11 bases of the junction unmatched. From germline, CDR1 is SGDLS and CDR2 YYNGEE. The DNA for the CDR3 is TGTGCCAGCAGCCTGACCGGGACTAGCGGGAGGGCGTCGGATACGCAGTATTTT. Protein sequence: CASSLTGTSGRASDTQYF.

The V call is TRBV2, the J call TRBJ1-2; D might be TRBD1 (5 bases). Germline values: CDR1 SNHLY, CDR2 FYNNEI. V lost 3 bases to trimming and J lost 2 bases, with 13 bases between them. CDR3 size: 15 residues. CDR3 amino acids: CASSDGGTLNYGYTF. The CDR3 bases are TGTGCCAGCAGTGACGGAGGGACTCTCAACTATGGCTACACCTTC.

With respect to this clone: Other DNA sequences from this sample encode an identical CDR3 as well. The rearrangement links TRBV5-1 to TRBJ2-7, with a possible D match to TRBD1 (6 bases). The ends were cut back, 2 bases at V and 4 bases at J, with 13 bases in the middle. Per germline, CDR1 SGHRS and CDR2 YFSETQ. The CDR3 covers 14 residues. CDR3 region: CASSLGGRIYEQYF. The CDR3 DNA sequence: TGCGCCAGCAGCTTAGGGGGTAGGATTTACGAGCAGTACTTC.

The chain carries TRBV4-1 and TRBJ2-7, with D unclear. V was cut by 0 bases and J by 6 bases, with 12 bases left in between. CDR1 MGHRA and CDR2 YSYEKL come from the germline V gene. CDR3 length equals 14 residues. The CDR3: CASSQDGRLLEQYF. The CDR3 DNA is TGCGCCAGCAGCCAAGATGGAAGGCTTCTCGAGCAGTACTTC.

The chain has TRBV5-1 and TRBJ2-7, with TRBD2 as a possible D gene (5 bases). Germline V gene sequence: CDR1 SGHRS, CDR2 YFSETQ. V was trimmed by 3 bases and J by 3 bases, leaving 13 bases between them. The CDR3 covers 14 residues. For the CDR3, the DNA is TGCGCCAGCAGCTCGAGAGCGGCAAGCTACGAGCAGTACTTC. It translates to CASSSRAASYEQYF.

Concerning this clone: One end of the junction is discordant with germline, which a read error may explain. The rearrangement uses TRBV7-8 and TRBJ2-1; 15 bases are shared with TRBD2. The CDR3 runs to 21 residues. Germline CDR1 SGHVS, CDR2 FQNEAQ. The CDR3 nucleotides are TGTGCCAGCACCTTAGCGGAGGGACTAGCGGGAGGCCCAGGCTCCTACAATGAGCAGTTCTTC. Amino acids: CASTLAEGLAGGPGSYNEQFF.

The chain links TRBV14 to TRBJ2-5; D is undetermined. Germline V gene sequence: CDR1 SGHDN, CDR2 FVKESK. CDR3 length: 13 residues. V lost 0 bases, J lost 5 bases, and 7 bases lay in between. The CDR3 region is CASSQDLGETQYF. For the CDR3, the DNA is TGTGCCAGCAGCCAAGATCTTGGGGAGACCCAGTACTTC.

V and J are TRBV30 and TRBJ2-7; possibly TRBD2 for D (6 bases). There are 11 residues in the CDR3. Germline V lookup: CDR1 GTSNPN, CDR2 SVGIG (reference sequence). V lost 4 bases, J lost 12 bases, and 16 bases lay in between. CDR3 DNA sequence: TGTGCCTGGACTCGGGGGACCTCGTCGTACTTC. As protein: CAWTRGTSSYF.

About this clone: Within the sample, other DNA sequences also encode this same CDR3. The chain has TRBV5-1 and TRBJ2-3; the match to TRBD2 covers 8 bases. In germline, CDR1 is SGHRS, CDR2 YFSETQ. This CDR3 is built from 13 residues. The trim removed 2 bases at V and 6 bases at J, leaving 2 bases unmatched. CDR3 coding DNA: TGCGCCAGCAGCTTAGCGGGAGAGGATACGCAGTATTTT. Residues: CASSLAGEDTQYF.

This sequence joins TRBV18 and TRBJ2-1; TRBD1 aligns across 10 bases. The CDR3 spans 14 residues. Germline V lookup: CDR1 KGHSH, CDR2 LQKENI. The ends lost 5 bases at V and 6 bases at J; junction bases unmatched: 4. The CDR3 DNA follows: TGTGCCAGCTCAGGGGGACAGGGGACCAATGAGCAGTTCTTC. Protein: CASSGGQGTNEQFF.

The chain couples TRBV7-9 to TRBJ2-2, with TRBD2 matching over 8 bases. In germline, CDR1 is SEHNR, CDR2 FQNEAQ (reference sequence). V lost 5 bases and J lost 4; bases outside the gene matches: 3. CDR3 length equals 14 residues. Written as DNA, the CDR3 is TGTGCCAGCAGCGGGACTAGTGCCACCGGGGAGCTGTTTTTT. It is translated as CASSGTSATGELFF.

The rearrangement uses TRBV7-9 and TRBJ2-1; 7 nucleotides agree with TRBD2. This CDR3 has 16 amino acids. The germline V gene encodes CDR1 SEHNR and CDR2 FQNEAQ (reference sequence). V was clipped by 0 bases and J by 0 bases; unmatched bases: 2. CDR3 DNA sequence: TGTGCCAGCAGCTTAGCAGGACTAGGCTCCTACAATGAGCAGTTCTTC. Protein product: CASSLAGLGSYNEQFF.

For the CDR3, the DNA is TGTGCCAGCAGCCCGACTAGCGGGGTCAACAATGAGCAGTTCTTC. Its protein product is CASSPTSGVNNEQFF. The rearrangement uses TRBV5-6 and TRBJ2-1; 11 bases are a match to TRBD2. The CDR3 runs to 15 residues. Germline V gene lookup returns CDR1 SGHDT and CDR2 YYEEEE. V dropped 4 bases and J dropped 5; count of bases not matched to a gene: 5.

As regards this clone: Within the sample, other DNA sequences also encode this same CDR3. The chain has TRBV6-6 and TRBJ2-3; 9 bases match TRBD2. The CDR3 consists of 14 residues. Per the germline V gene, CDR1 is MNHNY and CDR2 is SVGAGI (reference sequence). V shed 3 bases, J shed 3 bases, and the junction held 1 base outside the gene matches. The CDR3 sequence: CASSYSGSTDTQYF. The DNA of the CDR3 is TGTGCCAGCAGTTATAGCGGGAGTACAGATACGCAGTATTTT.

CDR3 loop: CSVEGGSRDGYTF. The CDR3 DNA reads TGCAGCGTTGAAGGAGGCTCTAGGGATGGCTACACCTTC. The chain employs TRBV29-1 and TRBJ1-2; D is undetermined. This CDR3 is built from 13 residues. Germline CDR1 is SQVTM and CDR2 is ANQGSEA. The V end was cut by 1 base, the J end by 6 bases, with 12 bases between.

V and J are TRBV7-9 and TRBJ2-7; no definite D call. Trimming left V 7 bases short and J 3 bases short, with 16 bases between. The germline gives CDR1 SEHNR, CDR2 FQNEAQ (reference sequence). The length of the CDR3 is 14 residues. Here the CDR3 reads CASIPAAPGYEQYF. The CDR3 DNA follows: TGTGCCAGCATCCCGGCGGCCCCCGGCTACGAGCAGTACTTC.